The next 3 T cell receptor beta chains were all read from a single sample in a study of cytotoxic CD8 clonotypes in ibrutinib-treated CLL. The protocol was immunoSEQ multiplex PCR, while the TCRdb copy is restricted to in-frame clones and leaves out a portion. The table shows 160,000 or so clones, with 81% occurring only once. This sample comprised PBMCs, obtained after 12 months of ibrutinib treatment. The receptors come from a human donor with chronic lymphocytic leukemia.

This clone was seen more than once but under ten times. The chain uses TRBV19 and TRBJ2-6; D remains ambiguous. Per germline, CDR1 LNHDA and CDR2 SQIVND (reference sequence). V lost 7 bases to trimming and J lost 2 bases, with 18 bases between them. There are 17 residues in the CDR3. The CDR3 reads CASTWTLRSAGANVLTF. The DNA for the CDR3 is TGTGCCAGTACTTGGACCCTCCGTTCTGCTGGGGCCAACGTCCTGACTTTC.

The sample holds one count of this clone. J is TRBJ1-6 and V is TRBV30; the match to TRBD1 covers 12 bases. Per germline, CDR1 GTSNPN and CDR2 SVGIG (reference sequence). There are 14 residues in the CDR3. V trimming: 5 bases; J trimming: 7 bases; junction bases outside the gene matches: 3. The CDR3 DNA follows: TGTGCCTGGGGGACAGGGGGCGCGAATTCACCCCTCCACTTT. It yields the protein CAWGTGGANSPLHF.

The sample holds one count of this clone. This sequence joins TRBV28 and TRBJ2-3, with TRBD2 as a possible D gene (6 bases). Germline V CDR1 and CDR2: MDHEN, SYDVKM. The CDR3 runs 18 residues. Trimming cost V 3 bases and J 1 base, with 20 bases left between them. The CDR3 region is CASSFKWDAAGRTDTQYF. DNA for the CDR3: TGTGCCAGCAGTTTCAAATGGGACGCGGCGGGACGCACAGATACGCAGTATTTT.